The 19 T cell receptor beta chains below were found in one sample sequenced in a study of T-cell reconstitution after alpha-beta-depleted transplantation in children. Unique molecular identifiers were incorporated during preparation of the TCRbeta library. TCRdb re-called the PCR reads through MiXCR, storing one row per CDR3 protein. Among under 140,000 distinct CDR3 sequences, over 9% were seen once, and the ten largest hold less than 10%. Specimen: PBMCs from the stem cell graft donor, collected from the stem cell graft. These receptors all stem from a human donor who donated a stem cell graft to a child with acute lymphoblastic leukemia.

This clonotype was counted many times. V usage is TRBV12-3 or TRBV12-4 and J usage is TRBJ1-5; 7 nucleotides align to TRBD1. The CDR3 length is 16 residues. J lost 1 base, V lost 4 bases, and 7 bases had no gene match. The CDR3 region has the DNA TGTGCCAGCAGTTCTCGGACAGGAGGCAGCAATCAGCCCCAGCATTTT. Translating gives CASSSRTGGSNQPQHF.

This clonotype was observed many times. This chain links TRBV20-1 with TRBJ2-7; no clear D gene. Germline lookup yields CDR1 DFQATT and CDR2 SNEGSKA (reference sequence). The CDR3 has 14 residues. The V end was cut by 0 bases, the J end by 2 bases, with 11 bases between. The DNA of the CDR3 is TGCAGTGCTAGAGATCGAACCCAAACCTACGAGCAGTACTTC. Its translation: CSARDRTQTYEQYF.

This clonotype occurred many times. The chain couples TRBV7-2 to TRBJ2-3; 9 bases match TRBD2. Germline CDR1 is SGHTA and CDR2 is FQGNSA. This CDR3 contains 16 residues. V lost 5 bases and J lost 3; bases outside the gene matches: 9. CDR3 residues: CASSLKGLAGTDTQYF. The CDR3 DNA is TGTGCCAGCAGCCTCAAGGGGCTAGCGGGGACAGATACGCAGTATTTT.

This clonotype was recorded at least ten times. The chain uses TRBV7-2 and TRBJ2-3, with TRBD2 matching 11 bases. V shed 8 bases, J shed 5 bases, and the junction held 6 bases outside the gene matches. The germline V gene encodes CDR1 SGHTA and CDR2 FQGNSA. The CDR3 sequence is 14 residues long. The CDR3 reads CASVLSGGVDTQYF. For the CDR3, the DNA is TGTGCCAGCGTCCTTAGCGGGGGGGTAGATACGCAGTATTTT. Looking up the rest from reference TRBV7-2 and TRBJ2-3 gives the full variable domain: GAGVSQSPSNKVTEKGKDVELRCDPISGHTALYWYRQSLGQGLEFLIYFQGNSAPDKSGLPSDRFSAERTGGSVSTLTIQRTQQEDSAVYLCASVLSGGVDTQYFGPGTRLTVL.

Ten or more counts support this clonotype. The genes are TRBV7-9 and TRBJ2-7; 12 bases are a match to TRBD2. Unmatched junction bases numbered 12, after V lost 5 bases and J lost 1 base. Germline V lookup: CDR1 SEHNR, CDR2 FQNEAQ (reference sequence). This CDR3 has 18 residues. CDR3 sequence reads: CASSPSGGGTSGSYEQYF. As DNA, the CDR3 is TGTGCCAGCAGCCCCAGCGGGGGCGGGACTAGCGGGTCCTACGAGCAGTACTTC.

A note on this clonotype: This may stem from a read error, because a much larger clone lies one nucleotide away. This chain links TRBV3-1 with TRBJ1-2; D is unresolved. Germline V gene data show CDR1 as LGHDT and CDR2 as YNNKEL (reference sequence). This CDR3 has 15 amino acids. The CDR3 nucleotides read TGTGCCACCAGCCAAGACCCAGGTCCAAACTATGGCTACACCTTC. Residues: CATSQDPGPNYGYTF.

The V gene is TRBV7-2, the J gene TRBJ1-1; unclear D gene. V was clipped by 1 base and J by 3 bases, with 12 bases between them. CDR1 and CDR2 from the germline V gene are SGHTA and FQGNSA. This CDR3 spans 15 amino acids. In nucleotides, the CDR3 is TGTGCCAGCAGCTTAGTACGTGTCCGGGACACTGAAGCTTTCTTT. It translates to CASSLVRVRDTEAFF.

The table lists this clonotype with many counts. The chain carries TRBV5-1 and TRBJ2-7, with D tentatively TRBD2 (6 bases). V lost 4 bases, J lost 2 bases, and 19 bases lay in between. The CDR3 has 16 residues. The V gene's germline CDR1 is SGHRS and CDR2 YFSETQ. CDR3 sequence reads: CASSQIRGTATYEQYF. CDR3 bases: TGCGCCAGCAGCCAAATCCGTGGGACTGCAACCTACGAGCAGTACTTC. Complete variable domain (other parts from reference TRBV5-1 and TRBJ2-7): KAGVTQTPRYLIKTRGQQVTLSCSPISGHRSVSWYQQTPGQGLQFLFEYFSETQRNKGNFPGRFSGRQFSNSRSEMNVSTLELGDSALYLCASSQIRGTATYEQYFGPGTRLTVT.

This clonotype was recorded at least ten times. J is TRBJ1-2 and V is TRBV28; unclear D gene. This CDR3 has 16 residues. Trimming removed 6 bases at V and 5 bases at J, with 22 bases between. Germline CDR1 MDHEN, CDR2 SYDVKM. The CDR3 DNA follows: TGTGCCAGCAGAACGATCAGCCCCGGGGTAGGGTATGGCTACACCTTC. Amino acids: CASRTISPGVGYGYTF.

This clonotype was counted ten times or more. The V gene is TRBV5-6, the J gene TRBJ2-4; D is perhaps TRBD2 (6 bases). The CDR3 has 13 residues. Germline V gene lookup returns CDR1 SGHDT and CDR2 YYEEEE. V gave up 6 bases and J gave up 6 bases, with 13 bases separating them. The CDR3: CASTRGRINIQYF. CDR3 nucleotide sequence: TGTGCCAGCACCCGGGGGAGAATAAACATTCAGTACTTC.

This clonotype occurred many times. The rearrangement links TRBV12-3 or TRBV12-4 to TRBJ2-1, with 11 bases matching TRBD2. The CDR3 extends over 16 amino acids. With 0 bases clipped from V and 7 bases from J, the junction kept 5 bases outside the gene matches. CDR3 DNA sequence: TGTGCCAGCAGTTTAGCCGCTAGCGGGGGGATGAATGAGCAGTTCTTC. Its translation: CASSLAASGGMNEQFF.

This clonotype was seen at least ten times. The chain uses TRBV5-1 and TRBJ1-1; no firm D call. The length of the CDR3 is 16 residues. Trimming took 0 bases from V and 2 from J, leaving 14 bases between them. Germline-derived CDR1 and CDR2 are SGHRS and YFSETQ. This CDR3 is CASSLDRGMANTEAFF. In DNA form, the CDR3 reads TGCGCCAGCAGCTTGGACAGAGGGATGGCAAACACTGAAGCTTTCTTT.

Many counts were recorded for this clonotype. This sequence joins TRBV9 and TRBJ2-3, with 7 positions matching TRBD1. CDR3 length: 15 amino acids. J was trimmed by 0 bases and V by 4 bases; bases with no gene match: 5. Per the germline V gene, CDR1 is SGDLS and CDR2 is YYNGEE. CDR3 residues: CASSPRQGSTDTQYF. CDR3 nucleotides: TGTGCCAGCAGCCCCAGACAGGGTAGCACAGATACGCAGTATTTT.

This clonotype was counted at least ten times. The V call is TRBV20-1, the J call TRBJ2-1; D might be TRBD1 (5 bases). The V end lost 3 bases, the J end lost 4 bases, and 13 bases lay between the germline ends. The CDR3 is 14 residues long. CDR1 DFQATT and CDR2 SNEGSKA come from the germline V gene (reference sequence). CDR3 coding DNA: TGCAGTGCTAGTTCTAGGGGTTGGTACAATGAGCAGTTCTTC. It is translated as CSASSRGWYNEQFF.

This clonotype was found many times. DNA of the CDR3: TGTGCCAGCAGCTTAGTTCACTCGAACACTGAAGCTTTCTTT. This sequence encodes CASSLVHSNTEAFF. The J gene is TRBJ1-1, the V gene TRBV7-9; the D is unclear. The CDR3 is 14 residues long. The V and J ends lost 1 base and 1 base respectively, with 7 bases between them. CDR1 and CDR2 (germline): SEHNR, FQNEAQ (reference sequence).

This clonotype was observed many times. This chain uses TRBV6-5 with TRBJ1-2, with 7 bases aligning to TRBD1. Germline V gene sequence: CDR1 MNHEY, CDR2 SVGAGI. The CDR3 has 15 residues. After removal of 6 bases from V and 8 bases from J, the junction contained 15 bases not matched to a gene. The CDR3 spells CASRPRDRVFKGYTF. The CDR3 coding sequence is TGTGCCAGCAGGCCTAGAGACAGGGTTTTCAAGGGCTACACCTTC.

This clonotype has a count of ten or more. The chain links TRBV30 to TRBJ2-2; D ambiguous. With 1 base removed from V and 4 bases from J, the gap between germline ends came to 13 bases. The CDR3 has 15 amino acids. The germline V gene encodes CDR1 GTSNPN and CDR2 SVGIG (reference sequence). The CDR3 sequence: CAWSAIWSGTGELFF. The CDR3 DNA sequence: TGTGCCTGGAGTGCTATTTGGTCGGGCACCGGGGAGCTGTTTTTT.

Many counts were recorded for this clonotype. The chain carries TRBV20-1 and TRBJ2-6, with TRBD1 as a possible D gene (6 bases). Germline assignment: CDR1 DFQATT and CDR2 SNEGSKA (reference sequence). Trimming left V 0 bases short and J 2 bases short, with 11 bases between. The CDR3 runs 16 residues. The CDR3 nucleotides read TGCAGTGCTAGAGATCTACAGGGAGCTGGGGCCAACGTCCTGACTTTC. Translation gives CSARDLQGAGANVLTF.

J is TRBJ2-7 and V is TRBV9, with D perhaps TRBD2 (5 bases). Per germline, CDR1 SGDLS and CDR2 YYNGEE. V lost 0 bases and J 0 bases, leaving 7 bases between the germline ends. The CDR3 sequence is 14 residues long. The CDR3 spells CASSVGADSYEQYF. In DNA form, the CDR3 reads TGTGCCAGCAGCGTAGGAGCGGACTCCTACGAGCAGTACTTC.